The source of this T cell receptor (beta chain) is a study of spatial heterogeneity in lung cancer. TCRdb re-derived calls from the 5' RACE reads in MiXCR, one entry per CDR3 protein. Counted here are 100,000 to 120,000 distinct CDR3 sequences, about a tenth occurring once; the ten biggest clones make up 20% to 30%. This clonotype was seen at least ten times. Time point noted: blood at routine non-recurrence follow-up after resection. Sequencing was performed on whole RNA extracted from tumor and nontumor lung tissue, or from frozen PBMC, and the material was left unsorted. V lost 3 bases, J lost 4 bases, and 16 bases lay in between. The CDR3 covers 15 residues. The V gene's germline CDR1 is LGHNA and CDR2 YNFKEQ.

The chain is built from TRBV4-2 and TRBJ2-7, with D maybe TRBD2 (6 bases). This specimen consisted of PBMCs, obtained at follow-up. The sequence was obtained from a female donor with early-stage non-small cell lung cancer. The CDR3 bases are TGTGCCAGCAGCCAGGGGACTGAGGGAGTATACGAGCAGTACGTC. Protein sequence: CASSQGTEGVYEQYV.